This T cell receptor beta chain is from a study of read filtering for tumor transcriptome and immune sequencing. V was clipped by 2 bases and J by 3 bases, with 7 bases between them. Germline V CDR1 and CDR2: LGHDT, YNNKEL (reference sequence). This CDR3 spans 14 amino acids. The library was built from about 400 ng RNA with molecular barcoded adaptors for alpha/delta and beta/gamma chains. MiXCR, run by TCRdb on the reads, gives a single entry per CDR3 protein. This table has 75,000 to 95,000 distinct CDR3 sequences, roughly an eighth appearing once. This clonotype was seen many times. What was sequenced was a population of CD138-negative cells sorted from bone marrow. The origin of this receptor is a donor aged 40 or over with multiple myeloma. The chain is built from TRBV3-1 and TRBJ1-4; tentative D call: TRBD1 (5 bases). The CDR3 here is CASSQRQSNEKLFF. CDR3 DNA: TGTGCCAGCAGCCAAAGACAGTCTAATGAAAAACTGTTTTTT. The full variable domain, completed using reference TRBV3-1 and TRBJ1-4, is DTAVSQTPKYLVTQMGNDKSIKCEQNLGHDTMYWYKQDSKKFLKIMFSYNNKELIINETVPNRFSPKSPDKAHLNLHINSLELGDSAVYFCASSQRQSNEKLFFGSGTQLSVL.